These T cell receptor beta chains were read from a single sample in a study of blood T cell repertoires in COVID-19. TCRdb keeps only in-frame clones here, not all; method: immunoSEQ multiplex PCR. The table has approximately 98,000 clones, approximately 81% seen once. Specimen: peripheral blood. The receptors here all came from a man aged 60-69 years with acute or convalescent COVID-19. CDR3s include the opening cysteine and the closing phenylalanine or tryptophan. D genes are given only for firm matches. Part of the rows lack a size; the others show once, few, many or a class for expanded clones.

j_call: TRBJ2-1
d_call: TRBD1
clone_size: .
v_call: TRBV5-1
cdr3_aa: CASSFSPDRGSSSYNEQFF
cdr3_nt: TGCGCCAGCAGCTTCTCGCCGGACAGGGGAAGTAGCTCCTACAATGAGCAGTTCTTC

j_call: TRBJ2-7
d_call: TRBD1
clone_size: .
v_call: TRBV5-1
cdr3_aa: CASSLGDSIAIYEQYF
cdr3_nt: TGCGCCAGCAGCTTGGGGGACAGCATAGCGATCTACGAGCAGTACTTC

j_call: TRBJ1-2
d_call: TRBD1
clone_size: .
v_call: TRBV19
cdr3_aa: CASSIDRGRNYGYTF
cdr3_nt: TGTGCCAGTAGTATCGACAGGGGGAGGAACTATGGCTACACCTTC

j_call: TRBJ1-4
d_call: .
clone_size: once
v_call: TRBV2
cdr3_aa: CASSSGVNEKLFF
cdr3_nt: TGTGCCAGCAGTTCGGGTGTGAATGAAAAACTGTTTTTT

j_call: TRBJ2-7
d_call: .
clone_size: .
v_call: TRBV20-1
cdr3_aa: CSASGLAKNEQYF
cdr3_nt: TGCAGTGCTAGTGGTCTAGCGAAAAACGAGCAGTACTTC

j_call: TRBJ2-5
d_call: TRBD2
clone_size: .
v_call: TRBV15
cdr3_aa: CATSGLAGPQETQYF
cdr3_nt: TGTGCCACCAGTGGGCTAGCGGGGCCCCAGGAGACCCAGTACTTC

j_call: TRBJ1-2
d_call: .
clone_size: .
v_call: TRBV7-9
cdr3_aa: CASSLVGNYGYTF
cdr3_nt: TGTGCCAGCAGCTTAGTCGGTAACTATGGCTACACCTTC

j_call: TRBJ2-7
d_call: .
clone_size: once
v_call: TRBV6-5
cdr3_aa: CASSLTGGAYEQYF
cdr3_nt: TGTGCCAGCAGTTTAACAGGTGGGGCCTACGAGCAGTACTTC

j_call: TRBJ2-1
d_call: TRBD1
clone_size: .
v_call: TRBV29-1
cdr3_aa: CSVERQGDEQFF
cdr3_nt: TGCAGCGTTGAGAGACAGGGCGATGAGCAGTTCTTC

j_call: TRBJ2-2
d_call: TRBD2
clone_size: .
v_call: TRBV5-4
cdr3_aa: CASSKLGTSGIYANTGELFF
cdr3_nt: TGTGCCAGCAGCAAGTTGGGGACTAGCGGAATTTACGCGAACACCGGGGAGCTGTTTTTT